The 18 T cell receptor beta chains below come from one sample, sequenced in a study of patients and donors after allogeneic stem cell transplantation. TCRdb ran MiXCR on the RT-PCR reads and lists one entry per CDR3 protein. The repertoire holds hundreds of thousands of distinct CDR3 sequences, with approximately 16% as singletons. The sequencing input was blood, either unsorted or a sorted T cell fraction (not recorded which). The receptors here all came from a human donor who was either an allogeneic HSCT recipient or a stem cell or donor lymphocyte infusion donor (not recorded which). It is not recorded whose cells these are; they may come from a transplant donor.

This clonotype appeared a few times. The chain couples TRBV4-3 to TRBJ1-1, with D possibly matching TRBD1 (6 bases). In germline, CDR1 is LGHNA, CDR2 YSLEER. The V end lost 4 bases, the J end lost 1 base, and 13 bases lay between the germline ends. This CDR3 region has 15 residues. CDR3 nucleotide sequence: TGCGCCAGCAGCCTCCGGGACATGGAGAACACTGAAGCTTTCTTT. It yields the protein CASSLRDMENTEAFF.

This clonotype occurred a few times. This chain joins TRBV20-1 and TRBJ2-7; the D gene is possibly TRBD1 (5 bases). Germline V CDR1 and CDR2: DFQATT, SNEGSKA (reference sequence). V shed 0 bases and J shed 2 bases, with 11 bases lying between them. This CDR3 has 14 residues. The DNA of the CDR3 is TGCAGTGCTAGAGAGGGGCGTACCGCCTACGAGCAGTACTTC. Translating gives CSAREGRTAYEQYF.

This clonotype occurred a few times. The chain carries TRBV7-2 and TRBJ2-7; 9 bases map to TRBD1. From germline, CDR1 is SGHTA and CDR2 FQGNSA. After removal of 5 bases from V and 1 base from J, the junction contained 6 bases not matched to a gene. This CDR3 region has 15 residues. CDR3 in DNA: TGTGCCAGCAGCGGACGGACAGGGGCTTCCTACGAGCAGTACTTC. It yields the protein CASSGRTGASYEQYF.

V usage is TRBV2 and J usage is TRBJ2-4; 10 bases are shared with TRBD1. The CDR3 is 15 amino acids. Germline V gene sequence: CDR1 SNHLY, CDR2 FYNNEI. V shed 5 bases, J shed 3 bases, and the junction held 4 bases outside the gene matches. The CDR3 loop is CASSTTGGDKNIQYF. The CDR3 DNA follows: TGTGCCAGCAGTACGACAGGGGGCGACAAAAACATTCAGTACTTC.

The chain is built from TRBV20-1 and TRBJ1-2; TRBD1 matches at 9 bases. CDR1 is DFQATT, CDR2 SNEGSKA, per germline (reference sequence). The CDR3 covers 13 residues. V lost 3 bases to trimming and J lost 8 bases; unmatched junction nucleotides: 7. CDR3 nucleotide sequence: TGCAGTGCTAGTAGCCCAGGGACAGGGGGCTACACCTTC. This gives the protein CSASSPGTGGYTF.

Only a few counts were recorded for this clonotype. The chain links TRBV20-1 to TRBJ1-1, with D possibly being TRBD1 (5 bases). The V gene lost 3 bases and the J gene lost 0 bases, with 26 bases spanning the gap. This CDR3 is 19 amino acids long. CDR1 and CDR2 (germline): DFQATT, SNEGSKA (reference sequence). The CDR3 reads CSASSPSSGLSRLNTEAFF. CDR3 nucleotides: TGCAGTGCTAGTTCCCCATCTTCGGGGCTATCTAGGCTGAACACTGAAGCTTTCTTT.

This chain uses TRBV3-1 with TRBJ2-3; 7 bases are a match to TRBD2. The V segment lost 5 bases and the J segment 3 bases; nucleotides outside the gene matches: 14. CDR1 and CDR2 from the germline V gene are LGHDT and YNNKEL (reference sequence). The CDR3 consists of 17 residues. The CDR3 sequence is CASSKRSAGAMTDTQYF. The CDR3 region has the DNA TGTGCCAGCAGCAAAAGGTCGGCGGGAGCAATGACAGATACGCAGTATTTT.

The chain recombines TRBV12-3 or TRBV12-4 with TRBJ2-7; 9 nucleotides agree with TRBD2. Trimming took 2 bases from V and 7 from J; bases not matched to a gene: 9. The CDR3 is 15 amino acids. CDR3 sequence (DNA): TGTGCCAGCAGTTTATCGGGCGGGAGGGCCTGGGAGCAGTACTTC. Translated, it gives CASSLSGGRAWEQYF.

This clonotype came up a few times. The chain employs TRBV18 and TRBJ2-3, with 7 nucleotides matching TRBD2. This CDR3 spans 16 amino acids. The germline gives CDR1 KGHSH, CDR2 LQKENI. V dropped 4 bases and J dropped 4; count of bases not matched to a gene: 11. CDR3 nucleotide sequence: TGTGCCAGCTCACTGAACCACCAGGCGGGAGCAGATACGCAGTATTTT. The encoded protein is CASSLNHQAGADTQYF.

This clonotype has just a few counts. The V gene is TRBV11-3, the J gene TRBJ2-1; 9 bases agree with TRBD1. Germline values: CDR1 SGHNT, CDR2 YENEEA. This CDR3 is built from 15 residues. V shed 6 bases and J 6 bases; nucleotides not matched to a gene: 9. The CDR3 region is CASSARDRVVNEQFF. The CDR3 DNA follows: TGTGCCAGCAGTGCCCGGGACAGGGTAGTCAATGAGCAGTTCTTC.

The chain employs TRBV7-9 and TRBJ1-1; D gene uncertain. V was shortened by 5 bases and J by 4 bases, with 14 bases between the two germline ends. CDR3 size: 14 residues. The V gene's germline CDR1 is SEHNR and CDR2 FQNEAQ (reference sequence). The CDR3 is CASSTQTDFTEAFF. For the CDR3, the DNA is TGTGCCAGCAGCACCCAGACGGATTTCACTGAAGCTTTCTTT.

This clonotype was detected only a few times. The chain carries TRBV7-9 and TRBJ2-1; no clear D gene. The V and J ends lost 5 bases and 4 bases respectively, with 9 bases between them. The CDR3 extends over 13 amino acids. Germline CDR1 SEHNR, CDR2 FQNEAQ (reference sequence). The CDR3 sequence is CASSQQGYNEQFF. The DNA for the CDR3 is TGTGCCAGCAGCCAACAAGGTTACAATGAGCAGTTCTTC.

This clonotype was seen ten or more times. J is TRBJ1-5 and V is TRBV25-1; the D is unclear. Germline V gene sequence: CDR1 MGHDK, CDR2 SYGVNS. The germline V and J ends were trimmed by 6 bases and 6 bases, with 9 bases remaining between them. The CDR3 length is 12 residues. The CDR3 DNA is TGTGCCAGCAGCCCTCGGGGTCAGCCCCAGCATTTT. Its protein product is CASSPRGQPQHF.

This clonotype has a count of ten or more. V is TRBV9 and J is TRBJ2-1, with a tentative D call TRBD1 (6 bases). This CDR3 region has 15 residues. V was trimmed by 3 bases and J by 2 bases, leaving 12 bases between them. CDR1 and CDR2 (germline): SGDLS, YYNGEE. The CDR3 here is CASSATGIPYNEQFF. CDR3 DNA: TGTGCCAGCAGCGCAACAGGGATCCCCTACAATGAGCAGTTCTTC.

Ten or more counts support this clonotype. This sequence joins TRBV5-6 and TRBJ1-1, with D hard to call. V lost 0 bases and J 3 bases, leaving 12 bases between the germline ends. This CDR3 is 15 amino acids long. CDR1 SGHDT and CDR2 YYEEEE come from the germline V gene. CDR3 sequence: CASSLEGSLYTEAFF. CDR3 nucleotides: TGTGCCAGCAGCTTGGAGGGCAGCCTTTACACTGAAGCTTTCTTT.

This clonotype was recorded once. CDR3 DNA: TGTGCCAGCAGCTCCTCGCGGGGGAGCTCCTACAATGAGCAGTTCTTC. Translating it yields CASSSSRGSSYNEQFF. The V call is TRBV7-3, the J call TRBJ2-1, with 7 nucleotides matching TRBD2. The germline CDR1 and CDR2 sequences are SGHTA and FQGTGA. V lost 4 bases, J lost 0 bases, and 6 bases stayed unmatched. CDR3 length: 16 amino acids. Together with reference TRBV7-3 and TRBJ2-1, the CDR3 gives the full variable domain: GAGVSQTPSNKVTEKGKYVELRCDPISGHTALYWYRQSLGQGPEFLIYFQGTGAADDSGLPNDRFFAVRPEGSVSTLKIQRTERGDSAVYLCASSSSRGSSYNEQFFGPGTRLTVL.

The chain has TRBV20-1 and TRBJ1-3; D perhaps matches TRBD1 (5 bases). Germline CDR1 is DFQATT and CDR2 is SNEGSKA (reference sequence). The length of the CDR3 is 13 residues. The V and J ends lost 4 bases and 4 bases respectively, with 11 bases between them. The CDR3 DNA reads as TGCAGTGCTACTCGCGGGGACGGAAACACCATATATTTT. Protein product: CSATRGDGNTIYF.

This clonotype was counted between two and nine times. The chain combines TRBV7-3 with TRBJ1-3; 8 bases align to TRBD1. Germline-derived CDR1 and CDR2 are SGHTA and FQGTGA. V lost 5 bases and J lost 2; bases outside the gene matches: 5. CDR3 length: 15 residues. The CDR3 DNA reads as TGTGCCAGCAGCGCCCAACAGGGGGCTGGAAACACCATATATTTT. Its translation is CASSAQQGAGNTIYF.